This TCR beta chain was documented in a study of blood T cell repertoires in COVID-19. In the study overall: Spain, Italy and the United States supplied samples that represented acute and convalescent COVID-19. From T cells, B-cell-depleted T cells, or PBMCs came the material, which was cDNA or gDNA.

Trimming removed 1 base from V and 7 bases from J, with 13 bases in between. The CDR3 spans 14 residues. The germline V gene has CDR1 SGHTA and CDR2 FQGNSA. Original processing methods: Amplification from reference gene primers served as the basis for estimated nucleated cell counts. The repertoire was sequenced with immunoSEQ multiplex PCR; TCRdb's copy has only in-frame clones and lacks some. V, J and clone size were drawn from that table, and D and trimming were deduced from the DNA. The data hold around 150,000 clones, with over 60% observed a single time. The sample consisted of peripheral blood. This TCR was recovered from a woman older than 75 with acute or convalescent COVID-19. The chain recombines TRBV7-2 with TRBJ1-2; the D gene is possibly TRBD1 (6 bases). Here the CDR3 reads CASSLEQGIGGYTF. The CDR3 bases are TGTGCCAGCAGCTTAGAACAGGGTATAGGTGGCTACACCTTC.